This T cell receptor (beta chain) was captured by sequencing in a study of blood T cell repertoires in COVID-19. Background on the study: COVID-19 samples, acute and convalescent, were from the United States, Italy and Spain. T cells, B-cell-depleted T cells, or PBMCs provided the cDNA or gDNA that served as material.

Per the study methods: How many nucleated cells were present was estimated from reference gene primer amplification. TCRdb's table, derived via immunoSEQ multiplex PCR, lists solely in-frame clones and lacks some. V, J and clone size are taken as reported in that table, and D and trimming were inferred from the DNA itself. There are 100,000 to 150,000 clones in the sample; approximately 70% occur only once, and less than 2.5% lies in the top ten. This clone has just a few counts. The clonotype was recovered from a woman between 70 and 85 years old with acute or convalescent COVID-19. The sample was peripheral blood.

This chain's CDR3 is CASSQQSQAYGYTF. Here the CDR3 DNA reads TGTGCCAGCAGCCAACAGTCTCAAGCCTATGGCTACACCTTC. The V gene is TRBV2, the J gene TRBJ1-2, with no clear D. V was trimmed by 6 bases and J by 4 bases, leaving 15 bases between them. The CDR3 loop spans 14 amino acids. Germline CDR1 and CDR2: SNHLY and FYNNEI.